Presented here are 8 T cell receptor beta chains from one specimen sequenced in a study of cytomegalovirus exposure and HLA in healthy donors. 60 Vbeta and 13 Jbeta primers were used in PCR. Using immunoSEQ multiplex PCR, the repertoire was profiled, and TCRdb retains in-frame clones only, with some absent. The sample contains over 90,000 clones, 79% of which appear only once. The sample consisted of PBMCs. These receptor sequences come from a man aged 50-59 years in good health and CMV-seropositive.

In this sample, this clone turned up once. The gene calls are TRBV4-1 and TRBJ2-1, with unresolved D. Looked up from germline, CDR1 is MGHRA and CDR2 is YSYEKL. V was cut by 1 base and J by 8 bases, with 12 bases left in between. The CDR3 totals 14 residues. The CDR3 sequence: CASSQGVGRDEQFF. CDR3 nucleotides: TGCGCCAGCAGCCAAGGGGTGGGTCGGGATGAGCAGTTCTTC.

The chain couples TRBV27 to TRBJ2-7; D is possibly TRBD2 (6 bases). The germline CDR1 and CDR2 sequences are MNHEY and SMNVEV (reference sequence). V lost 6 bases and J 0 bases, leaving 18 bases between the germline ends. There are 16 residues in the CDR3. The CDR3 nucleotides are TGTGCCAGCAGCCGAAGCTCAGGGACTCACTCCTACGAGCAGTACTTC. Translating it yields CASSRSSGTHSYEQYF.

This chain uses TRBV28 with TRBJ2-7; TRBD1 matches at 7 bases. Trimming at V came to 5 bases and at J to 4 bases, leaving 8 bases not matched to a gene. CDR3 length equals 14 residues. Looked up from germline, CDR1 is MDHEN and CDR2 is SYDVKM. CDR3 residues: CASSPTGTAYEQYF. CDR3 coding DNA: TGTGCCAGCAGTCCAACCGGGACAGCTTACGAGCAGTACTTC.

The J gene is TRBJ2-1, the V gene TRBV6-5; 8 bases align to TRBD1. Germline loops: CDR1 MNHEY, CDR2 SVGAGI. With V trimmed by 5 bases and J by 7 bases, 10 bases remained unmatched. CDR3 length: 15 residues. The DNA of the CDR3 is TGTGCCAGCAGTCCACTTGGACAGGGTACTAATGAGCAGTTCTTC. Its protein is CASSPLGQGTNEQFF.

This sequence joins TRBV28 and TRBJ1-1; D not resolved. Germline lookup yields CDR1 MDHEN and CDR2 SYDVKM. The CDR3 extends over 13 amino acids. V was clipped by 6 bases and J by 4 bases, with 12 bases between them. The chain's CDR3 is CASSPSKSTEAFF. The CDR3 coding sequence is TGTGCCAGCAGCCCCTCTAAGAGCACTGAAGCTTTCTTT.

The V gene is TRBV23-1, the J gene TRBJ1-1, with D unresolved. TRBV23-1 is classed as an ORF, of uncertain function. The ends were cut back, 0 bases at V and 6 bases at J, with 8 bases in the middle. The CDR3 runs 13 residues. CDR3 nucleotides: TGCGCCAGCAGTCAATCAGGCAGGCCTGAAGCTTTCTTT. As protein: CASSQSGRPEAFF.

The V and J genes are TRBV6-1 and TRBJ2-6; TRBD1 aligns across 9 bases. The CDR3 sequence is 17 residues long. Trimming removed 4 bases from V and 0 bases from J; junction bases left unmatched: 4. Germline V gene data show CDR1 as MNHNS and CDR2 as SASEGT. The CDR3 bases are TGTGCCAGCAGTGCTACAGGGGGCAGCTCTGGGGCCAACGTCCTGACTTTC. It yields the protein CASSATGGSSGANVLTF.

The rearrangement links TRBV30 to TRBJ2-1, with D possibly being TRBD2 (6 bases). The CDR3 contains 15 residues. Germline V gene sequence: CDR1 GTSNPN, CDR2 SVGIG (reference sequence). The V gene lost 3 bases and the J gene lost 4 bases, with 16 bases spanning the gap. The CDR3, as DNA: TGTGCCTGGAGGACAGCAGGCGGGAAATACAATGAGCAGTTCTTC. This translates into CAWRTAGGKYNEQFF.